The 21 T cell receptor beta chains below were found in one sample sequenced in a study of cytomegalovirus exposure and HLA in healthy donors (dated by TCRdb to the late 2010s). Libraries were made using the immunoSEQ multiplex PCR assay. For the multiplex PCR, a mixture combining 60 forward primers for TCR Vbeta segments and 13 reverse primers for TCR Jbeta segments was used. The immuneACCESS repertoire file appears here via TCRdb, limited to in-frame rearrangements. These files lack a portion of the clones; in checked studies, under half of the deficit traces to unresolved V genes, and the cause of the others is not known. The sample has 150,000 or so clones on record, 80% of them singletons. The biggest ten clones account for about 2.2% of the sample. Sequencing was carried out using PBMCs. The receptor set was obtained from a middle-aged man in good health and CMV-seronegative.

CDR3 nucleotide sequence: TGTGCCAGCAGGTCGGACAGGGTTCGGTATGGCTACACCTTC. It is translated as CASRSDRVRYGYTF. The genes are TRBV6-5 and TRBJ1-2; 8 nucleotides match TRBD1. The length of the CDR3 is 14 residues. Germline CDR1 is MNHEY and CDR2 is SVGAGI. Losses at the gene ends were 6 bases for V and 5 bases for J; bases not matched to a gene: 8.

The rearrangement uses TRBV10-1 and TRBJ2-3, with D unclear. The germline V gene encodes CDR1 WNHNN and CDR2 SYGVQD (reference sequence). The CDR3 length is 13 residues. V lost 6 bases and J lost 1, with 8 bases in between. The chain's CDR3 is CASSSVGTDTQYF. CDR3 coding DNA: TGCGCCAGCAGCAGCGTAGGCACAGATACGCAGTATTTT.

The chain links TRBV6-1 to TRBJ2-1; no definite D call. The V gene's germline CDR1 is MNHNS and CDR2 SASEGT. With 6 bases removed from V and 7 bases from J, the gap between germline ends came to 13 bases. This CDR3 spans 13 amino acids. The chain's CDR3 is CASSLVLVNEQFF. The CDR3 region has the DNA TGTGCCAGCAGCCTAGTCCTCGTTAATGAGCAGTTCTTC.

This chain connects TRBV5-1 to TRBJ2-5; 9 nucleotides line up with TRBD2. After removal of 0 bases from V and 6 bases from J, the junction contained 9 bases not matched to a gene. Germline V gene data show CDR1 as SGHRS and CDR2 as YFSETQ. The CDR3 is made up of 16 amino acids. The CDR3 spells CASSLEGGRAVKTQYF. In DNA form, the CDR3 reads TGCGCCAGCAGCTTGGAGGGCGGGAGGGCCGTAAAGACCCAGTACTTC.

CDR3 amino acids: CASREGATDTQYF. For the CDR3, the DNA is TGTGCCTCACGCGAGGGAGCGACAGATACGCAGTATTTT. J is TRBJ2-3 and V is TRBV7-6; the D gene is possibly TRBD2 (5 bases). The CDR3 runs 13 residues. Trimming took 11 bases from V and 3 from J, leaving 15 bases between them. The germline V gene encodes CDR1 SGHVS and CDR2 FNYEAQ.

The chain links TRBV27 to TRBJ1-5; no clear D. V dropped 2 bases and J dropped 4 bases, with 9 bases sitting between them. The germline gives CDR1 MNHEY, CDR2 SMNVEV (reference sequence). The CDR3 extends over 14 amino acids. The CDR3 sequence: CASSLRSGNQPQHF. Here the CDR3 DNA reads TGTGCCAGCAGTTTAAGGTCGGGGAATCAGCCCCAGCATTTT.

This chain joins TRBV4-1 and TRBJ1-3, with D maybe TRBD1 (6 bases). V was pared by 3 bases and J by 0 bases, with 9 bases between. The CDR3 spans 15 residues. Per germline, CDR1 MGHRA and CDR2 YSYEKL. The CDR3 protein is CASSQLQGSGNTIYF. CDR3 in DNA: TGCGCCAGCAGCCAGCTACAGGGCTCTGGAAACACCATATATTTT.

With respect to this clone: Other DNA sequences from this sample encode an identical CDR3 as well. This chain's CDR3 is CASSVARNTEAFF. For the CDR3, the DNA is TGTGCCAGCAGCGTAGCCAGGAACACTGAAGCTTTCTTT. The chain is built from TRBV9 and TRBJ1-1; D is uncertain. The length of the CDR3 is 13 residues. V was shortened by 0 bases and J by 1 base, with 4 bases between the two germline ends. In germline, CDR1 is SGDLS, CDR2 YYNGEE.

This chain connects TRBV5-1 to TRBJ2-5, with D perhaps TRBD2 (5 bases). CDR3 length: 14 amino acids. From germline, CDR1 is SGHRS and CDR2 YFSETQ. Trimming took 4 bases from V and 4 from J, leaving 14 bases between them. DNA of the CDR3: TGCGCCAGCAGCGCCGGGAAGTATGGAGAGACCCAGTACTTC. Its protein product is CASSAGKYGETQYF.

J is TRBJ2-7 and V is TRBV27; TRBD2 matches at 8 bases. The CDR3 runs to 16 residues. V gave up 4 bases and J gave up 0 bases; unmatched junction bases: 8. Germline lookup yields CDR1 MNHEY and CDR2 SMNVEV (reference sequence). CDR3: CASSSPGGGSSYEQYF. CDR3 coding DNA: TGTGCCAGCAGTTCCCCCGGGGGGGGGAGCTCCTACGAGCAGTACTTC.

This clone was seen a single time. The rearrangement joins TRBV7-9 to TRBJ1-3, with D possibly being TRBD1 (5 bases). CDR1 and CDR2 from the germline V gene are SEHNR and FQNEAQ (reference sequence). This CDR3 region has 16 residues. The germline V and J ends were trimmed by 5 bases and 0 bases, with 14 bases remaining between them. CDR3 amino acids: CASSRGTESSGNTIYF. The DNA of the CDR3 is TGTGCCAGCAGCCGCGGGACTGAGAGCTCTGGAAACACCATATATTTT.

The V gene is TRBV6-5, the J gene TRBJ1-6, with D maybe TRBD1 (5 bases). This CDR3 contains 14 residues. The V gene's germline CDR1 is MNHEY and CDR2 SVGAGI. Trimming cost V 6 bases and J 14 bases, with 20 bases left between them. The CDR3 here is CASSQWGRRSALHF. The CDR3 DNA sequence: TGTGCCAGCAGCCAGTGGGGCCGGCGTTCGGCCCTCCACTTT.

V usage is TRBV5-1 and J usage is TRBJ2-1, with 7 bases aligning to TRBD1. Trimming cost V 0 bases and J 7 bases; bases outside gene matches: 7. Germline-derived CDR1 and CDR2 are SGHRS and YFSETQ. The CDR3 length is 15 residues. The CDR3 loop is CASSLVTGLGNEQFF. In DNA form, the CDR3 reads TGCGCCAGCAGCTTGGTGACAGGGCTGGGGAATGAGCAGTTCTTC.

The chain uses TRBV6-5 and TRBJ2-3, with a tentative D call TRBD2 (5 bases). Germline V gives CDR1 MNHEY, CDR2 SVGAGI. Trimming removed 0 bases from V and 4 bases from J, with 11 bases in between. This CDR3 contains 15 residues. For the CDR3, the DNA is TGTGCCAGCAGTTACTCGAGGGCTGGGGCAGATACGCAGTATTTT. Protein: CASSYSRAGADTQYF.

The chain employs TRBV18 and TRBJ2-7; the D is unclear. The CDR3 extends over 12 amino acids. The germline V gene encodes CDR1 KGHSH and CDR2 LQKENI. Between the trimmed V and J ends, which lost 6 bases and 0 bases, there was a span of 6 bases. The CDR3 DNA follows: TGTGCCAGCTCGACAACCTCCTACGAGCAGTACTTC. Protein: CASSTTSYEQYF.

CDR3 nucleotide sequence: TGCAGCGTTGCCACTAGCCCCGCCGGGGAGCTGTTTTTT. Translated, it gives CSVATSPAGELFF. The chain uses TRBV29-1 and TRBJ2-2, with D possibly being TRBD2 (6 bases). Germline V lookup: CDR1 SQVTM, CDR2 ANQGSEA. The CDR3 is 13 amino acids. Trimming shortened V by 4 bases and J by 6 bases, and 12 bases separated the two germline ends.

J is TRBJ1-1 and V is TRBV9; D unclear. The germline V and J ends were trimmed by 4 bases and 1 base, with 5 bases remaining between them. The CDR3 is 12 amino acids. Germline CDR1 reads SGDLS; CDR2 reads YYNGEE. The CDR3 region has the DNA TGTGCCAGCAGCAACTGGAACACTGAAGCTTTCTTT. Protein sequence: CASSNWNTEAFF. Full variable domain (outside the CDR3, taken from reference TRBV9 and TRBJ1-1): DSGVTQTPKHLITATGQRVTLRCSPRSGDLSVYWYQQSLDQGLQFLIQYYNGEERAKGNILERFSAQQFPDLHSELNLSSLELGDSALYFCASSNWNTEAFFGQGTRLTVV.

J is TRBJ1-1 and V is TRBV5-6; D is possibly TRBD1 (6 bases). V dropped 0 bases and J dropped 1 base, with 10 bases sitting between them. The CDR3 sequence is 15 residues long. CDR1 and CDR2 from the germline V gene are SGHDT and YYEEEE. This CDR3 is CASSLAGTKNTEAFF. CDR3 nucleotides: TGTGCCAGCAGCTTGGCCGGGACAAAGAACACTGAAGCTTTCTTT.

The chain combines TRBV6-5 with TRBJ2-1; tentatively, D is TRBD1 (6 bases). Germline CDR1 MNHEY, CDR2 SVGAGI. V was pared by 0 bases and J by 15 bases, with 12 bases between. The CDR3 spans 12 residues. CDR3: CASSYSQGITFF. For the CDR3, the DNA is TGTGCCAGCAGTTACTCGCAGGGGATAACGTTCTTC.

The DNA for the CDR3 is TGTGCCAGCAGTTGGACTCACCAAGAGACCCAGTACTTC. Translation gives CASSWTHQETQYF. This sequence joins TRBV2 and TRBJ2-5; TRBD2 might be the D (5 bases). This CDR3 comprises 13 residues. In germline, CDR1 is SNHLY, CDR2 FYNNEI. V shed 5 bases and J shed 0 bases, with 7 bases lying between them.

V is TRBV5-4 and J is TRBJ2-3; 7 nucleotides agree with TRBD2. The CDR3 runs 15 residues. The J segment lost 0 bases and the V segment lost 0 bases, leaving 1 base of the junction unmatched. Germline V gene sequence: CDR1 SGHNT, CDR2 YYREEE (reference sequence). CDR3 bases: TGTGCCAGCAGCTTGGATAGCGGGAGCACAGATACGCAGTATTTT. Translating it yields CASSLDSGSTDTQYF.